The 26 T cell receptor beta chains given below trace back to one sample, sequenced in a study of T cell clonality in common variable immunodeficiency. Sequencing used immunoSEQ multiplex PCR; TCRdb keeps in-frame clones, though not all of them. This record lists about 42,000 clones, none seen once only, and the top ten clones contain about 3%. The sequencing sample was made of peripheral blood mononuclear cells. The receptors stem from a person aged 18 to 75 in good health.

This clone came up many times. The CDR3 is cut off 3 residues early in the read; its end comes from the germline J gene. V is TRBV20-1 and J is TRBJ2-1, with 9 bases aligning to TRBD1. Germline values: CDR1 DFQATT, CDR2 SNEGSKA (reference sequence). This CDR3 comprises 16 residues. V shed 0 bases and J 6 bases; nucleotides not matched to a gene: 9. The part of the CDR3 DNA that was read is TGCAGTGCTAGAGATGGTCCGGGGACAGGGATCAATGAG. Its translation is CSARDGPGTGINE. The CDR3 in its entirety is CSARDGPGTGINEQFF.

This clone was seen ten or more times. The missing CDR3 end, 3 residues past where the read stops, is filled in from the germline J gene. The genes are TRBV7-8 and TRBJ2-1; possible D gene TRBD2, 6 bases. Per germline, CDR1 SGHVS and CDR2 FQNEAQ. Trimming stripped 5 bases from V and 8 bases from J, with 16 bases between. The CDR3 has 14 amino acids. The part of the CDR3 DNA that was read is TGTGCCAGCAGCGTAAGGGGAGGACGGTATGAG. It encodes CASSVRGGRYE. The full CDR3 is CASSVRGGRYEQFF.

This clone showed up many times. The sequence runs out 3 residues before the end of the CDR3; the remainder is reconstructed from the germline J gene. The chain recombines TRBV5-1 with TRBJ2-7; TRBD2 might be the D (6 bases). From germline, CDR1 is SGHRS and CDR2 YFSETQ. V was shortened by 3 bases and J by 1 base, with 20 bases between the two germline ends. The CDR3 extends over 17 amino acids. CDR3 bases read: TGCGCCAGCAGCTCGAAAGCGGGCTATATCCGATCCTACGAG. Amino acid sequence: CASSSKAGYIRSYE. The whole CDR3 sequence is CASSSKAGYIRSYEQYF.

The table lists this clone with many counts. Read coverage stops 3 residues before the CDR3 terminus; the germline J gene supplies the remainder. J is TRBJ1-4 and V is TRBV20-1; D possibly corresponds to TRBD1 (5 bases). The CDR3 has 14 residues. Trimming took off 0 bases at V and 8 bases at J, with 13 bases between the two ends. Germline loops: CDR1 DFQATT, CDR2 SNEGSKA (reference sequence). The part of the CDR3 DNA that was read is TGCAGTGCTAGAGATGGAAGGGGTAACGAAAAA. This translates into CSARDGRGNEK. The whole CDR3 reads CSARDGRGNEKLFF.

In its sample, this clone was seen many times. The read terminates 3 residues ahead of where the CDR3 ends, so the germline J gene completes it. This chain uses TRBV6-2 or TRBV6-3 with TRBJ2-3, with D hard to call. Germline V gene sequence: CDR1 MNHEY, CDR2 SVGEGT. Trimming cost V 2 bases and J 5 bases, with 8 bases left between them. The CDR3 is made up of 13 amino acids. Incomplete CDR3 DNA: TGTGCCAGCAGTTACCGCGTGTTAGATACG. The encoded protein is CASSYRVLDT. The whole CDR3 reads CASSYRVLDTQYF.

This clone has more than one count but fewer than ten. The part of the CDR3 DNA that was read is TGTGCCAGCAGCTTAGGGGACAGGGGGGGAGAGACG. Its protein is CASSLGDRGGET. The full-length CDR3 reads as CASSLGDRGGETQYF. The rearrangement links TRBV7-6 to TRBJ2-3; 11 nucleotides match TRBD1. The read finishes 3 residues shy of the CDR3 end, and the germline J gene is used to complete it. Germline CDR1 SGHVS, CDR2 FNYEAQ. The length of the CDR3 is 15 residues.

This clone was detected ten times or more. The observed sequence ends 3 residues before the CDR3 terminus, with the missing tail filled in from the germline J gene. J is TRBJ1-1 and V is TRBV19; D uncertain. Germline lookup yields CDR1 LNHDA and CDR2 SQIVND (reference sequence). With 8 bases removed from V and 2 bases from J, the gap between germline ends came to 6 bases. CDR3 length: 11 residues. This chain's CDR3 is CASDKNTEAFF. The DNA read from the CDR3 is TGTGCCAGTGACAAAAACACTGAA.

This clone was observed many times. The CDR3 end is not reached by the read, which stops 3 residues before it; the germline J gene fills it in. The chain has TRBV19 and TRBJ2-5; D might be TRBD1 (6 bases). Per germline, CDR1 LNHDA and CDR2 SQIVND (reference sequence). Trimming pared 3 bases from V and 1 base from J, leaving 9 bases between. CDR3 size: 14 residues. The covered CDR3 bases are TGTGCCAGTAGTATTCAGGGGTCCCAAGAGACC. Residues: CASSIQGSQET. The full CDR3 protein reads CASSIQGSQETQYF. Filled out from reference TRBV19 and TRBJ2-5, the complete variable domain reads DGGITQSPKYLFRKEGQNVTLSCEQNLNHDAMYWYRQDPGQGLRLIYYSQIVNDFQKGDIAEGYSVSREKKESFPLTVTSAQKNPTAFYLCASSIQGSQETQYFGPGTRLLVL.

This clone was detected many times. The read gets to within 3 residues of the CDR3 end, and the germline J gene fills in the rest. The chain recombines TRBV5-1 with TRBJ1-3; 7 nucleotides agree with TRBD1. The CDR3 has 17 residues. CDR1 and CDR2 from the germline V gene are SGHRS and YFSETQ. J gave up 0 bases and V 0 bases, and 6 bases lay outside the gene matches. The CDR3 reads CASSLGGTEVSGNTIYF. CDR3 DNA (partial): TGCGCCAGCAGCTTGGGAGGGACAGAAGTCTCTGGAAACACC.

This clone was counted between two and nine times. The observed sequence ends 3 residues before the CDR3 terminus, with the missing tail filled in from the germline J gene. This chain joins TRBV5-6 and TRBJ2-3; 9 bases map to TRBD1. Germline CDR1 is SGHDT and CDR2 is YYEEEE. This CDR3 comprises 14 residues. This CDR3 reads CASSFGTGFKPQYF. Incomplete CDR3 DNA: TGTGCCAGCAGCTTCGGGACAGGGTTTAAGCCG. Full variable domain (remainder filled in from reference TRBV5-6 and TRBJ2-3): DAGVTQSPTHLIKTRGQQVTLRCSPKSGHDTVSWYQQALGQGPQFIFQYYEEEERQRGNFPDRFSGHQFPNYSSELNVNALLLGDSALYLCASSFGTGFKPQYFGPGTRLTVL.

As concerns this clone: The read halts 3 residues ahead of the CDR3 end, with the missing end drawn from the germline J gene. The chain carries TRBV7-2 and TRBJ2-1, with TRBD1 matching 8 bases. This CDR3 is built from 15 residues. With 3 bases clipped from V and 4 bases from J, the junction kept 5 bases outside the gene matches. The germline gives CDR1 SGHTA, CDR2 FQGNSA. This CDR3 is CASSFGDRPYNEQFF. The sequenced part of the CDR3 DNA is TGTGCCAGCAGCTTTGGGGACAGGCCTTACAATGAG.

This clone was observed at least ten times. The CDR3 end falls 3 residues outside the read, so it is completed with the germline J gene. The chain joins TRBV2 to TRBJ2-3; the match to TRBD2 covers 9 bases. Losses at the gene ends were 7 bases for V and 5 bases for J; bases not matched to a gene: 10. Looked up from germline, CDR1 is SNHLY and CDR2 is FYNNEI. This CDR3 spans 15 amino acids. Here the CDR3 reads CASTSVAGVRDTQYF. The part of the CDR3 DNA that was read is TGTGCCAGCACCTCGGTAGCGGGGGTACGAGATACG.

This clone has at least ten counts. From the germline J gene comes the end of the CDR3, since the read stops 3 residues before it. The rearrangement uses TRBV5-4 and TRBJ2-5; a possible D gene is TRBD1 (6 bases). V was pared by 8 bases and J by 5 bases, with 19 bases between. The CDR3 runs to 14 residues. Germline CDR1 SGHNT, CDR2 YYREEE (reference sequence). CDR3 DNA, as far as it was read: TGTGCCAGTAGGAAGAAGGGGGTTTTGGAGACC. Protein sequence: CASRKKGVLET. The entire CDR3 protein reads CASRKKGVLETQYF.

The sample holds many counts of this clone. Read sequence stops 3 residues before the CDR3 end, and the germline J gene provides the missing end. The chain employs TRBV2 and TRBJ2-1; D not certain. Germline CDR1 SNHLY, CDR2 FYNNEI. With 4 bases removed from V and 6 bases from J, the gap between germline ends came to 16 bases. The CDR3 is made up of 15 amino acids. CDR3 amino acids: CASSVGFYPTNEQFF. The sequenced CDR3 bases are TGTGCCAGCAGTGTCGGGTTCTACCCTACCAATGAG.

This clone was observed many times. With the read ending 3 residues before the CDR3 end, the germline J gene is used to fill in that end. The chain joins TRBV18 to TRBJ2-5; D is unclear. This CDR3 region has 12 residues. V shed 5 bases and J shed 2 bases, with 6 bases lying between them. Germline V gene data show CDR1 as KGHSH and CDR2 as LQKENI. CDR3 loop: CASSTEQETQYF. The sequenced CDR3 bases are TGTGCCAGCTCAACAGAGCAAGAGACC.

In its sample, this clone was seen many times. Coverage ceases 3 residues before the CDR3 finishes, and the germline J gene fills in the end. The chain joins TRBV2 to TRBJ1-5, with D unresolved. The germline gives CDR1 SNHLY, CDR2 FYNNEI. The ends were cut back, 1 base at V and 2 bases at J, with 6 bases in the middle. The length of the CDR3 is 14 residues. The CDR3 bases that were read are TGTGCCAGCAGTGAAGGGCAGGGCAATCAGCCC. It yields the protein CASSEGQGNQP. The whole CDR3 region reads CASSEGQGNQPQHF.

This clone was recorded many times. Read data end 3 residues before the CDR3 end; the end is taken from the germline J gene. The same CDR3 is also encoded by other DNA sequences in this sample. The chain recombines TRBV19 with TRBJ1-2; 12 nucleotides match TRBD1. J gave up 5 bases and V 0 bases, and 7 bases lay outside the gene matches. CDR1 is LNHDA and CDR2 is SQIVND in the germline V gene (reference sequence). The CDR3 is made up of 17 amino acids. Here the CDR3 reads CASSIDRDRGRMYGYTF. The covered CDR3 bases are TGTGCCAGTAGTATAGATCGGGACAGGGGGCGGATGTATGGC.

This clone was counted many times. The CDR3 goes on 3 residues after the read ends, and that part is filled in from the germline J gene. The chain is built from TRBV18 and TRBJ2-3; 8 bases match TRBD2. CDR1 and CDR2 (germline): KGHSH, LQKENI. After removal of 5 bases from V and 6 bases from J, the junction contained 7 bases not matched to a gene. This CDR3 contains 14 residues. The CDR3 loop is CASSSAGVRDTQYF. The CDR3 DNA, read in part, is TGTGCCAGCTCATCAGCGGGAGTAAGGGATACG.

Ten or more counts support this clone. The sequence runs out 3 residues before the end of the CDR3; the remainder is reconstructed from the germline J gene. V and J are TRBV12-3 or TRBV12-4 and TRBJ2-1; D possibly corresponds to TRBD2 (5 bases). CDR3 size: 13 residues. Trimming removed 6 bases from V and 7 bases from J, with 13 bases in between. The CDR3 DNA, read in part, is TGTGCCAGCAGACACGCTAGCACTAATGAG. Protein: CASRHASTNE. The whole CDR3 sequence reads CASRHASTNEQFF.

At least ten counts were recorded for this clone. The read stops 3 residues short of the end of the CDR3; the missing end is completed from the germline J gene. V usage is TRBV7-9 and J usage is TRBJ2-5, with 10 positions matching TRBD1. V trimming: 5 bases; J trimming: 4 bases; junction bases outside the gene matches: 4. CDR3 length: 14 residues. Germline V gene sequence: CDR1 SEHNR, CDR2 FQNEAQ (reference sequence). The DNA read from the CDR3 is TGTGCCAGCAGCGCCCGGACAGGGGGAGAGACC. The encoded protein is CASSARTGGET. From start to end, the CDR3 is CASSARTGGETQYF. Based on the CDR3 plus reference TRBV7-9 and TRBJ2-5, the full variable domain is DTGVSQNPRHKITKRGQNVTFRCDPISEHNRLYWYRQTLGQGPEFLTYFQNEAQLEKSRLLSDRFSAERPKGSFSTLEIQRTEQGDSAMYLCASSARTGGETQYFGPGTRLLVL.

This clone was seen a handful of times. The CDR3 is cut off 3 residues early in the read; its end comes from the germline J gene. This chain uses TRBV19 with TRBJ2-1; 7 nucleotides line up with TRBD2. Unmatched junction bases numbered 4, after V lost 1 base and J lost 1 base. Looked up from germline, CDR1 is LNHDA and CDR2 is SQIVND (reference sequence). This CDR3 contains 16 residues. This chain's CDR3 is CASSIVWGGSYNEQFF. The part of the CDR3 DNA that was read is TGTGCCAGTAGTATAGTGTGGGGGGGGTCCTACAATGAG.

This clone was counted many times. The missing CDR3 end, 3 residues past where the read stops, is filled in from the germline J gene. The chain couples TRBV7-2 to TRBJ1-6, with TRBD1 matching over 10 bases. CDR1 and CDR2 from the germline V gene are SGHTA and FQGNSA. V lost 6 bases, J lost 8 bases, and 7 bases stayed unmatched. There are 15 residues in the CDR3. Partial CDR3 DNA: TGTGCCAGCAGACCCCGGGACAGGGGCTATTCACCC. Protein product: CASRPRDRGYSP. From start to end, the CDR3 is CASRPRDRGYSPLHF.

Ten or more counts support this clone. The read is 3 residues too short to cover the CDR3 end, so that end is filled in from the germline J gene. The J gene is TRBJ2-5, the V gene TRBV7-8; D perhaps matches TRBD2 (5 bases). The CDR3 has 16 residues. Trimming cost V 6 bases and J 1 base, with 18 bases left between them. Germline CDR1 reads SGHVS; CDR2 reads FQNEAQ. CDR3: CASSPDGLGGQETQYF. The part of the CDR3 DNA that was read is TGTGCCAGCAGTCCCGACGGGTTAGGAGGCCAAGAGACC.

In its sample, this clone is medium-sized (0.01 to 0.1%). The CDR3 is cut off 3 residues early in the read; its end comes from the germline J gene. The V and J genes are TRBV20-1 and TRBJ1-3; D not resolved. This CDR3 comprises 14 residues. The germline CDR1 and CDR2 sequences are DFQATT and SNEGSKA (reference sequence). Trimming left V 0 bases short and J 5 bases short, with 11 bases between. Partial CDR3 DNA: TGCAGTGCTAGAGATGGCGGGCTACGAAACACC. Protein: CSARDGGLRNT. The whole CDR3 protein reads CSARDGGLRNTIYF.

This clone appeared many times. The CDR3 extends 3 residues past the end of the read, so its final part is completed from the germline J gene. The gene calls are TRBV5-5 and TRBJ1-1, with unresolved D. Germline V gene lookup returns CDR1 SGHKS and CDR2 YYEKEE (reference sequence). The germline V and J ends were trimmed by 0 bases and 1 base, with 10 bases remaining between them. This CDR3 comprises 15 residues. The CDR3: CASSLDTTRNTEAFF. The sequenced part of the CDR3 DNA is TGTGCCAGCAGCTTGGATACCACAAGGAACACTGAA.

This clone was detected a few times. The read ends 3 residues shy of where the CDR3 ends; the end is completed using the germline J gene. The chain joins TRBV5-1 to TRBJ2-1; 16 bases align to TRBD2. The V gene end was trimmed by 4 bases and the J gene end by 2 bases; junction bases not matched to a gene: 3. CDR3 length: 17 residues. Germline-derived CDR1 and CDR2 are SGHRS and YFSETQ. The sequenced CDR3 bases are TGCGCCAGCAGCGCAGGGACTAGCGGGGGGGCCTACAATGAG. This gives the protein CASSAGTSGGAYNE. The CDR3, in full, reads CASSAGTSGGAYNEQFF.